This T cell receptor (beta chain) was captured by sequencing in a study of blood T cell repertoires in COVID-19. Study overall: The United States, Italy and Spain supplied acute and convalescent COVID-19 samples. In each case, the material was cDNA or gDNA derived from T cells, B-cell-depleted T cells, or PBMCs.

The CDR3 consists of 14 residues. V was pared by 2 bases and J by 4 bases, with 11 bases between. Per the germline V gene, CDR1 is SGHTA and CDR2 is FQGTGA. Per the authors' pipeline: It was from reference gene primer amplification that nucleated cell counts were estimated. TCRdb keeps only in-frame clones here, not all; method: immunoSEQ multiplex PCR. The V and J calls and clone size were taken over from that table, and D and trimming were inferred from the DNA. This sample has under 150,000 clones, with roughly 83% found just once. Sequencing was carried out using peripheral blood. This clonotype was obtained from a woman of 80 years or more with acute or convalescent COVID-19. V is TRBV7-3 and J is TRBJ1-1; perhaps TRBD1 as D (5 bases). The CDR3 spells CASSLGAGGTEAFF. The CDR3 nucleotides are TGTGCCAGCAGCTTAGGGGCGGGAGGCACTGAAGCTTTCTTT.